This T cell receptor (beta chain) was observed in a study of CD8+CD57+ T cells in acquired aplastic anemia. Across the whole study: Researchers reported that healthy donors averaged approximately 9.8 million reads for CD4+ cells. Findings and limits, study-wide: Significance was not reached for CD8+ Simpson's diversity between patients and controls. Some 29 CD8+ CDR3 sequences were shared between patients and controls.

Details on this clonotype: Its antigen is still unknown.

The study profiled TCR beta VDJ and CDR3 using genomic DNA as template. TCRdb ran MiXCR on the reads and lists one entry per CDR3 protein. The sample carries fewer than 200,000 distinct CDR3 sequences, 50% to 75% recorded once. The germline CDR1 and CDR2 sequences are ENHRY and SYGVKD. With 3 bases removed from V and 2 bases from J, the gap between germline ends came to 11 bases. The CDR3 spans 15 residues. V and J are TRBV10-3 and TRBJ2-1; TRBD1 might be the D (6 bases). The TCR was taken from a human donor in good health. The sequenced sample consisted of sorted CD4+, CD8+, or CD8+CD57+ T cells (not recorded which) from PBMCs. In nucleotides, the CDR3 is TGTGCCATCAGTGATAGGGCAGGGGCCTACAATGAGCAGTTCTTC. Translated: CAISDRAGAYNEQFF.